The 14 T cell receptor beta chains presented below share a single source sample, sequenced in a study of blood T cell repertoires in COVID-19 (dated by TCRdb to about 2020). Library creation used the immunoSEQ multiplex PCR assay. TCRdb provides this immuneACCESS table in a form limited to in-frame rearrangements. Some clones are lacking; in checked studies, under half of them reflect an unresolved V gene, and why the rest are absent is not known. Here the sample has more than 45,000 clones; roughly 90% occur a single time. 8.5% to 10% of the sample is in the top ten clones. The sequenced sample consisted of peripheral blood. The receptor source for this set is a human donor in a cohort sampled during active COVID-19.

The genes are TRBV6-5 and TRBJ2-5; the match to TRBD2 covers 9 bases. CDR1 MNHEY and CDR2 SVGAGI come from the germline V gene. J gave up 2 bases and V 2 bases, and 3 bases lay outside the gene matches. There are 15 residues in the CDR3. In DNA, the CDR3 is TGTGCCAGCAGTTACCTACTAGCGGGTCAAGAGACCCAGTACTTC. Its protein product is CASSYLLAGQETQYF.

The chain recombines TRBV6-5 with TRBJ1-1; D gene ambiguous. Trimming took off 10 bases at V and 1 base at J, with 13 bases between the two ends. The germline V gene has CDR1 MNHEY and CDR2 SVGAGI. This CDR3 comprises 13 residues. For the CDR3, the DNA is TGTGCCACCTCGGGTTTTCGGAACACTGAAGCTTTCTTT. Its translation is CATSGFRNTEAFF.

This clone was observed a single time. V usage is TRBV19 and J usage is TRBJ1-1; no clear D. The CDR3 is made up of 14 amino acids. Trimming took 3 bases from V and 0 from J, leaving 8 bases between them. CDR1 is LNHDA and CDR2 is SQIVND in the germline V gene (reference sequence). This chain's CDR3 is CASSILGMNTEAFF. The CDR3 nucleotides are TGTGCCAGTAGTATTCTCGGGATGAACACTGAAGCTTTCTTT.

V gene TRBV11-3 combines with J gene TRBJ1-2; TRBD1 matches 10 bases. J was trimmed by 7 bases and V by 0 bases; bases with no gene match: 5. The CDR3 is 15 amino acids. The germline V gene has CDR1 SGHNT and CDR2 YENEEA. CDR3 amino acids: CASSLEGQGNFGYTF. The CDR3 nucleotides are TGTGCCAGCAGCTTAGAGGGACAGGGGAATTTTGGCTACACCTTC.

CDR3 nucleotide sequence: TGTGCCAGTAGCCGGGGAGGTGAAAAACTGTTTTTT. Translating gives CASSRGGEKLFF. The chain uses TRBV19 and TRBJ1-4; no firm D call. V lost 6 bases and J lost 7, with 9 bases in between. This CDR3 is built from 12 residues. CDR1 is LNHDA and CDR2 is SQIVND in the germline V gene (reference sequence).

The J gene is TRBJ2-7, the V gene TRBV5-1, with D hard to call. Germline CDR1 reads SGHRS; CDR2 reads YFSETQ. Trimming shortened V by 0 bases and J by 2 bases, and 12 bases separated the two germline ends. The CDR3 extends over 15 amino acids. The DNA for the CDR3 is TGCGCCAGCAGCTTGGCCGTGCAGTCCCCCTACGAGCAGTACTTC. It translates to CASSLAVQSPYEQYF.

The chain recombines TRBV5-4 with TRBJ2-1; 9 positions match TRBD2. The CDR3 runs 12 residues. Unmatched junction bases numbered 2, after V lost 3 bases and J lost 10 bases. Germline V gene sequence: CDR1 SGHNT, CDR2 YYREEE (reference sequence). The CDR3 loop is CASSSTSGEQFF. CDR3 DNA: TGTGCCAGCAGCTCAACTAGCGGGGAGCAGTTCTTC.

The chain carries TRBV19 and TRBJ2-7, with 10 bases that match TRBD1. The germline V gene encodes CDR1 LNHDA and CDR2 SQIVND (reference sequence). The CDR3 length is 14 residues. J lost 3 bases, V lost 7 bases, and 6 bases had no gene match. The CDR3 DNA reads as TGTGCCAGTAAAACCGGGACAGGGGTCTACGAGCAGTACTTC. Translated, it gives CASKTGTGVYEQYF. The whole variable domain, remainder taken from reference TRBV19 and TRBJ2-7, is DGGITQSPKYLFRKEGQNVTLSCEQNLNHDAMYWYRQDPGQGLRLIYYSQIVNDFQKGDIAEGYSVSREKKESFPLTVTSAQKNPTAFYLCASKTGTGVYEQYFGPGTRLTVT.

The gene calls are TRBV3-1 (or the pseudogene TRBV3-2) and TRBJ2-1; TRBD2 agrees at 7 bases. Looked up from germline, CDR1 is LGHDT and CDR2 is YNNKEL (reference sequence). The CDR3 is made up of 15 amino acids. V lost 4 bases and J lost 2; bases outside the gene matches: 5. The CDR3 nucleotides are TGTGCCAGCAGCCGGGGACTAACTACCTACAATGAGCAGTTCTTC. Translated, it gives CASSRGLTTYNEQFF.

This clone was found once. V gene TRBV7-6 combines with J gene TRBJ1-1, with 8 bases matching TRBD1. The CDR3 has 16 residues. J was trimmed by 1 base and V by 3 bases; bases with no gene match: 7. CDR1 and CDR2 (germline): SGHVS, FNYEAQ. CDR3 bases: TGTGCCAGCAGCTTCGATTCCGGGACAGGGAACACTGAAGCTTTCTTT. It translates to CASSFDSGTGNTEAFF.

J is TRBJ1-5 and V is TRBV21-1. TRBV21-1 is designated a pseudogene. This CDR3 has 13 amino acids. CDR3 residues: CASSIRAEQPQHF. The CDR3 DNA is TGTGCCAGCAGCATTCGCGCTGAACAGCCCCAGCATTTT.

The chain has TRBV19 and TRBJ1-5; 8 bases line up with TRBD1. Germline values: CDR1 LNHDA, CDR2 SQIVND (reference sequence). The CDR3 has 15 amino acids. V trimming: 6 bases; J trimming: 0 bases; junction bases outside the gene matches: 4. This chain's CDR3 is CASSGTGYSNQPQHF. In DNA form, the CDR3 reads TGTGCCAGTAGCGGGACAGGTTATAGCAATCAGCCCCAGCATTTT.

The rearrangement links TRBV7-3 to TRBJ2-2; tentative D call: TRBD1 (7 bases). The CDR3 extends over 20 amino acids. Germline-derived CDR1 and CDR2 are SGHTA and FQGTGA. V lost 1 base and J 2 bases, leaving 23 bases between the germline ends. CDR3 coding DNA: TGTGCCAGCAGCTTAAAACGGCTAGTGGCGGGACAGTTTAACACCGGGGAGCTGTTTTTT. Protein sequence: CASSLKRLVAGQFNTGELFF.

This clone has just one count. The CDR3 DNA is TGTGCCAGCAGTTATCGGGAAGGCTACACCTTC. Protein sequence: CASSYREGYTF. The chain has TRBV28 and TRBJ1-2, with D unresolved. Trimming removed 4 bases from V and 8 bases from J, with 8 bases in between. The CDR3 is made up of 11 amino acids. Germline V lookup: CDR1 MDHEN, CDR2 SYDVKM.